This T cell receptor beta chain is drawn from a study of cytomegalovirus exposure and HLA in healthy donors (dated by TCRdb to between 2016 and 2019). For the wider study: An earlier analysis of several hundred of the donors reported approximately 280 Gb of sequence data and 95 million to 130 million unique TCR beta sequences obtained from approximately 180 million T cells. Every discovery cohort repertoire had been produced on one sequencing platform. Across 300 to 500 genotyped donors of the cohort, an average of roughly 250,000 unique TCR beta nucleotide sequences per donor were sequenced, and roughly 20% of those sequences were non-productive. Genome-wide SNP genotypes for about 65% of the 666 donors were used in a later genetic analysis, which treated that subset as a discovery cohort. Along with the roughly 670-subject first cohort, a separate validation cohort of over a hundred different subjects was used. To study patterns of TCR occurrence, a later analysis re-analyzed previously published TCR beta repertoires from just over 650 donors and added high-resolution HLA genotyping. The study was designed to test whether signatures of past pathogen exposure could be identified by cataloging public T cell receptors. Typing coverage differed by locus: A, B, C, DRB1 and DQB1 were typed in roughly 620-630 donors, DQA1 in approximately 520, DPA1 in some 600, and DPB1 in just under 480. Class I and class II HLA loci were covered by the typing at four-digit resolution. Rather than drawing on any new phenotypic data, the later analysis identified candidate immune exposures from TCR beta sequences and the way those sequences occurred across donors. An earlier analysis of more than 450 of the donors used high-throughput TCR beta sequencing to judge whether each TCR beta V gene segment behaved as functional or pseudogenic. Several DR-DQ haplotypes were treated as single units for association and clustering because of strong linkage in the cohort. Donor age, sex, ethnicity and CMV serostatus were collected together with the repertoire data. Of the 350 to 450 genotyped donors, 81% fell in the genetic ancestry cluster associated with self-reported Caucasian donors. The study used immunosequencing to profile the T cell repertoires of 666 subjects and linked those repertoires to cytomegalovirus serostatus. About 280 gigabases of sequencing data and 70 million to 100 million unique TCR sequences were included in an early release covering 500 to 750 HLA-typed donors. To predict cytomegalovirus infection status, the study brought together high-throughput TCR immunosequencing, statistical association of individual TCRs with disease status, and machine learning.

Trimming costs V 2 bases and J 2 bases, and their ends lie 6 bases apart. From cysteine to phenylalanine, the CDR3 is 13 amino acids long. Solely the CDR3 DNA is kept, with 39 bases framed from the first base. CDR1 WNHNN and CDR2 SYGVQD were looked up in the germline V gene (reference sequence). Overall study outcomes, separate from this receptor: Presence/absence analyses assumed roughly uniform sequencing depth across donors, an assumption that may not hold. A later genetic analysis associated a missense DCLRE1C variant with V-gene and J-gene trimming of TCR beta chains, and an independent cohort replicated the association. Because HLA typing was unavailable for some donors at each locus, only the typed subset was used in association tests. When HLA alleles, especially DR and DQ, strongly co-occurred, attributing TCR associations to individual alleles was difficult. The authors suggested that the approach could potentially be extended to other disease states and immunological phenotypes. In a later analysis, the rate of TCR association differed among HLA loci, with DRB1 alleles having the most associated TCRs and HLA-C alleles having the fewest. The 87-base-pair reads could not distinguish some IMGT-functional V segments, including TRBV6-2 and TRBV6-3, so those segments were excluded. Linkage disequilibrium might explain the correlated functional status among segregating V segments, but an unknown experimental factor could not be ruled out. In a later analysis, HLA-associated TCR beta chains were found to be more clonally expanded and to have lower generation probabilities than equally common non-associated chains. In vitro tests confirmed that three of the cytomegalovirus-associated TCR beta chains recognize cytomegalovirus antigens. In a later genetic analysis, fewer N-insertions in productive TCRs were reported among donors in an Asian-associated ancestry cluster than the roughly 700-donor mean. In an earlier analysis of 587 of the donors, most TCR beta V segments were observed in productive rearrangements about 87% or about 30% of the time, broadly matching IMGT annotations. The study listed approximately 150 TCR beta chains as associated with cytomegalovirus. Only TCR beta chains were sequenced in this cohort, and the absence of alpha or paired-chain data limited detectable features. A further reported finding was that TCR beta sequences accurately predicted the HLA-A and HLA-B alleles for most subjects in the first cohort. In a later analysis, several top co-occurrence clusters were reported to appear linked to parvovirus B19, influenza, CMV and Epstein-Barr virus. Across donors, most TCR sequences were observed very rarely, whereas some public TCRs were present in many individuals. The classifier was reported to diagnose cytomegalovirus status with high specificity and sensitivity in both the original cohort and the validation cohort. A group of highly shared sequence variants was considered likely to be a technical artifact of the sequencing pipeline. Because counts were too low, fewer than 20 rarely observed V segments, including chromosome 9 orphons, were excluded from the earlier analysis of several hundred of the donors. CMV serostatus was the only immune exposure information available for the cohort. In a later analysis, 16,951 TCR beta sequences were associated with specific HLA alleles at a false discovery rate of 0.05. According to a later analysis, most CMV-associated TCR beta chains appeared to be HLA-restricted, and the HLA associations seemed to be driven largely by CMV exposure.

The cohort comprised 710 or so healthy bone marrow donors. At the time of sampling, all cohort members were nominally healthy, though unrecorded immune exposures were likely present. Of the approximately 620 cohort members, about 290 had a positive CMV serostatus and roughly 370 had a negative one, while no CMV serostatus was recorded for the donor. A peripheral blood sample was collected from each donor, and TCR beta sequencing was performed on peripheral blood mononuclear cells. Genomic DNA was extracted from the blood cell samples with the Qiagen DNeasy Blood Extraction Kit. The library was prepared using the immunoSEQ multiplex PCR assay. The multiplex PCR relied on a mix of 60 forward primers for TCR Vbeta segments and 13 reverse primers for TCR Jbeta segments. A multiplex PCR assay on genomic DNA amplified the CDR3 region of rearranged TCR beta genes. On the Illumina HiSeq System, the amplified TCR beta libraries were sequenced as 87-base-pair reads. Under the source paper's analysis protocol: A later analysis counted about 80 million unique TCR beta chains across the 550 to 700 repertoires, and roughly 9.9 million of these chains were shared by at least two donors. To remove PCR and sequencing errors, raw reads were error-corrected and collapsed into unique sequences using a nearest-neighbor algorithm that merged closely related sequences. CDR3 sequences were aligned to IMGT reference sequences to assign V, D and J gene segments. For a sequence to be retained, at least a six-nucleotide match to both a V gene segment and a J gene segment was required. A rearrangement was called productive if the CDR3 had no stop codons and remained in frame with V and J, and every other rearrangement was called non-productive. Following IMGT convention, CDR3 was defined as the stretch from the second conserved V-encoded cysteine up to the conserved J-encoded phenylalanine. The earlier analysis of 500 to 600 of the donors excluded sequences that lacked an unambiguous match to a single V gene segment. In an earlier analysis of several hundred of the donors, V segments were called functional above 56.7% productive rearrangements and were called segregating when the between-donor standard deviation exceeded 5%. A statistical classification framework was developed to diagnose cytomegalovirus status using the catalog of TCR beta chain sequences. A later analysis assigned V and J genes by comparing TCR nucleotide sequences with IMGT/GENE-DB human TR gene sequences. A later analysis assigned CDR3 sequences and most-parsimonious VDJ recombination scenarios with the TCRdist pipeline. In a later analysis, each TCR beta chain was defined by its CDR3 amino acid sequence together with its V-gene family, and reads lacking a unique V-gene family were excluded. A later analysis removed 500 to 650 highly shared, low-generation-probability nucleotide sequences to deal with suspected cross-contamination and a sequencing artifact. For each public chain, a later analysis derived a clonal expansion index from normalized ranks of inferred template counts within each repertoire. A later analysis computed generation probabilities with a VDJ recombination model fitted to out-of-frame rearrangements, and checked the results against IGoR. A later analysis scored TCR-TCR, TCR-HLA and TCR-CMV co-occurrence with hypergeometric tests, applying a repertoire-size bias correction to TCR pairs. A later analysis estimated false discovery rates by permuting HLA or CMV assignments 20 times. In a later analysis, co-occurring TCRs were grouped using DBSCAN, with TCRdist sequence similarity added in when clustering inside HLA-allele-positive subsets. Repertoires with fewer than 30,000 or more than 120,000 public chains, plus five repertoires with anomalous nucleotide sharing, were excluded from co-occurrence clustering. TCRdb obtained this table from immuneACCESS and retained in-frame rearrangements with V and J assigned. These tables miss some clones; where compared with another copy, unresolved V genes account for less than half of the shortfall, and the remainder is unexplained. The V and J calls and clone size were taken over from that table, and D and trimming were inferred from the DNA. The sample table holds some 150,000 clones, of which under 80% were seen once. About 2.5% of the sample is taken by the ten largest.

Points on this clone: This clone's antigen is unknown. No much larger clone is present one base from it, and per-base qualities are unavailable.

Sequenced material: PBMCs. The chain is made from TRBV10-1 and TRBJ2-5, with the D gene not clear enough to name. The sequence came from a human donor in good health. At the DNA level, the sequence is TGCGCCAGCAGTGAGGGCAGACAAGAGACCCAGTACTTC. Its translation reads: CASSEGRQETQYF.